This is a list of T cell receptor beta chains from one sample in a study of T cells in Graves' hyperthyroidism and ophthalmopathy. TCRdb independently ran MiXCR on the multiplex PCR reads; one entry per CDR3 protein. The sample includes about 600,000 distinct CDR3 sequences, approximately 15% of them seen just once. Input material: blood. These TCRs come from a woman younger than 35 with Graves' ophthalmopathy. Both conserved end residues are part of each CDR3. The order of the fields is V gene, J gene, D gene, clone size, CDR3 protein, CDR3 DNA. D genes are given only for firm matches. Clone size is given for some rows only: seen once, a few or many times, or a class if the clone is expanded.

>TRBV4-3|TRBJ1-1|NA|few
CASSHRNRAGAEAFF
TGCGCCAGCAGCCATAGGAACAGGGCTGGCGCTGAAGCTTTCTTT
>TRBV19|TRBJ2-1|TRBD1|NA
CASSTETPGQGRVSSYNEQFF
TGTGCCAGTAGTACCGAGACCCCGGGACAGGGCCGGGTCAGCTCCTACAATGAGCAGTTCTTC
>TRBV5-1|TRBJ2-5|NA|many
CASNPWGSQETQYF
TGCGCCAGCAACCCCTGGGGCAGCCAAGAGACCCAGTACTTC
>TRBV7-2|TRBJ2-7|TRBD1|many
CASSLSTGQGAKEQYF
TGTGCCAGCAGCTTAAGCACTGGACAGGGGGCGAAAGAGCAGTACTTC
>TRBV12-3/TRBV12-4|TRBJ1-5|NA|many
CASSLSSNQPQHF
TGTGCCAGCAGTTTATCTAGCAATCAGCCCCAGCATTTT
>TRBV6-2/TRBV6-3|TRBJ2-7|NA|many
CASSYLGRARSYEQYF
TGTGCCAGCAGTTACCTAGGCAGGGCAAGGTCCTACGAGCAGTACTTC
>TRBV6-5|TRBJ1-5|NA|few
CASKNRGNQPQHF
TGTGCCAGCAAAAACAGGGGCAATCAGCCCCAGCATTTT
>TRBV3-1|TRBJ2-3|NA|NA
CASSSRRSDTQYF
TGTGCCAGCAGCTCCCGCCGCTCGGATACGCAGTATTTT
>TRBV20-1|TRBJ2-3|NA|NA
CSARKTSLDTQYF
TGCAGTGCTAGAAAAACTAGCCTAGATACGCAGTATTTT
>TRBV9|TRBJ2-7|TRBD1|few
CASSVADRELPYEQYF
TGTGCCAGCAGCGTTGCGGACAGGGAGCTTCCCTACGAGCAGTACTTC
>TRBV3-1|TRBJ1-1|NA|many
CASSQGTEMNTEAFF
TGTGCCAGCAGCCAAGGAACGGAAATGAACACTGAAGCTTTCTTT
>TRBV4-1|TRBJ2-7|TRBD1|many
CASSQGRVTGAYEQYF
TGCGCCAGCAGCCAAGGGAGGGTGACAGGGGCTTACGAGCAGTACTTC
>TRBV20-1|TRBJ1-5|NA|many
CSARAAQGRGNQPQHF
TGCAGTGCTAGAGCGGCACAGGGAAGGGGCAATCAGCCCCAGCATTTT
>TRBV7-9|TRBJ2-4|NA|few
CASSSKNGLAKNIQYF
TGTGCCAGCAGCTCCAAAAATGGACTGGCCAAAAACATTCAGTACTTC
>TRBV4-1|TRBJ2-1|TRBD2|few
CASSASGLRNEQFF
TGCGCCAGCAGCGCTAGCGGCTTAAGGAATGAGCAGTTCTTC
>TRBV19|TRBJ2-7|NA|few
CASSILGLSEQYF
TGTGCCAGTAGTATCTTAGGACTCAGCGAGCAGTACTTC
>TRBV30|TRBJ1-1|NA|few
CAWSVPGAPWGAFF
TGTGCCTGGAGTGTACCCGGGGCCCCATGGGGAGCTTTCTTT
>TRBV7-2|TRBJ1-4|NA|many
CASSLGRGRAGEKLFF
TGTGCCAGCAGCTTAGGGAGGGGCAGGGCGGGGGAAAAACTGTTTTTT
>TRBV6-1|TRBJ2-1|TRBD2|many
CASSRTSGHNEQFF
TGTGCCAGCAGCCGGACTAGCGGGCACAATGAGCAGTTCTTC
>TRBV7-8|TRBJ2-1|NA|many
CASSLDLSYNEQFF
TGTGCCAGCAGCTTGGACCTTTCCTACAATGAGCAGTTCTTC
>TRBV12-5|TRBJ1-5|NA|NA
CASGLLTGFSQPQHF
TGTGCTAGTGGTTTGTTAACAGGGTTCTCTCAGCCCCAGCATTTT
>TRBV7-9|TRBJ2-6|NA|few
CASIESGNSGANVLTF
TGTGCCAGCATCGAATCAGGGAACTCTGGGGCCAACGTCCTGACTTTC
>TRBV20-1|TRBJ2-5|TRBD1|NA
CSARPGTGTQETQYF
TGCAGTGCTAGACCCGGGACAGGGACGCAAGAGACCCAGTACTTC
>TRBV30|TRBJ2-1|TRBD1|many
CAWSGQGYEQFF
TGTGCCTGGAGTGGACAGGGCTATGAGCAGTTCTTC
>TRBV6-2/TRBV6-3|TRBJ2-2|TRBD2|few
CASSYSRLATTGELFF
TGTGCCAGCAGTTACTCCCGACTAGCGACAACCGGGGAGCTGTTTTTT
>TRBV7-9|TRBJ1-5|NA|NA
CASSLDTSNQPQHF
TGTGCCAGCAGCTTGGACACTAGCAATCAGCCCCAGCATTTT
>TRBV7-2|TRBJ2-1|NA|NA
CASSLNGWGGRYEQFF
TGTGCCAGCAGCTTAAATGGGTGGGGCGGCAGATATGAGCAGTTCTTC
>TRBV27|TRBJ2-2|NA|NA
CASRPANTGELFF
TGTGCCAGCAGACCTGCAAACACCGGGGAGCTGTTTTTT
>TRBV27|TRBJ2-7|NA|many
CASTTGGHEQYF
TGTGCCAGTACGACGGGGGGCCACGAGCAGTACTTC
>TRBV9|TRBJ2-1|TRBD2|many
CASSRTSNNEQFF
TGTGCCAGCAGCCGGACTAGCAACAATGAGCAGTTCTTC
>TRBV10-3|TRBJ1-3|NA|NA
CAGGDGYSGNTIYF
TGTGCCGGGGGGGACGGCTACTCTGGAAACACCATATATTTT
>TRBV6-2/TRBV6-3|TRBJ2-1|NA|many
CASSWTTYNEQFF
TGTGCCAGCAGCTGGACTACCTACAATGAGCAGTTCTTC
>TRBV12-5|TRBJ2-2|NA|many
CASGPDRNTNTGELFF
TGTGCTAGTGGCCCAGACAGGAATACGAACACCGGGGAGCTGTTTTTT
>TRBV4-3|TRBJ2-1|NA|few
CASSQGPLATDNEQFF
TGCGCCAGCAGCCAAGGCCCCCTAGCGACTGACAATGAGCAGTTCTTC
>TRBV15|TRBJ2-7|NA|many
CATSRGLASMHYEQYF
TGTGCCACCAGCAGAGGGTTGGCATCCATGCACTACGAGCAGTACTTC
>TRBV12-3/TRBV12-4|TRBJ1-1|NA|many
CASSPLPGQANTEAFF
TGTGCCAGCAGTCCGCTTCCGGGACAAGCAAACACTGAAGCTTTCTTT
>TRBV27|TRBJ2-1|TRBD2|many
CASWAGVVDEQFF
TGTGCCAGTTGGGCGGGAGTAGTCGATGAGCAGTTCTTC
>TRBV28|TRBJ1-2|TRBD1|many
CASSFGGQGNYGYTF
TGTGCCAGCAGTTTCGGAGGACAGGGCAACTATGGCTACACCTTC
>TRBV6-1|TRBJ2-5|TRBD2|many
CASSVLAGGPMETQYF
TGTGCCAGCAGCGTACTAGCGGGAGGGCCGATGGAGACCCAGTACTTC
>TRBV24-1|TRBJ1-4|NA|few
CATSHSTNEKLFF
TGTGCCACCAGTCATTCAACTAATGAAAAACTGTTTTTT
>TRBV11-2|TRBJ2-1|TRBD2|many
CASSQGTSQEQFF
TGTGCCAGCAGCCAAGGGACTAGCCAAGAGCAGTTCTTC
>TRBV3-1|TRBJ2-7|TRBD1|NA
CASSHHGTASYEQYF
TGTGCCAGCAGCCACCACGGGACAGCCTCCTACGAGCAGTACTTC
>TRBV27|TRBJ2-7|NA|many
CASSPLLGEQYF
TGTGCCAGCAGTCCGCTCCTAGGCGAGCAGTACTTC
>TRBV24-1|TRBJ2-7|NA|many
CATSDLPDGAEQYF
TGTGCCACCAGTGATTTGCCGGACGGAGCCGAGCAGTACTTC
>TRBV4-1|TRBJ2-7|TRBD1|NA
CASSQEGTGISYEQYF
TGCGCCAGCAGCCAAGAAGGGACAGGGATTTCCTACGAGCAGTACTTC
>TRBV28|TRBJ1-5|TRBD1|few
CASSHTGGNQPQHF
TGTGCCAGCAGTCACACAGGGGGCAATCAGCCCCAGCATTTT
>TRBV19|TRBJ2-7|TRBD2|NA
CASSMGTSGYEQYF
TGTGCCAGTAGTATGGGGACTAGCGGGTACGAGCAGTACTTC
>TRBV14|TRBJ2-1|TRBD1|NA
CASSHRDRSYEQFF
TGTGCCAGCAGCCACCGGGACAGGTCCTACGAGCAGTTCTTC
>TRBV20-1|TRBJ2-3|TRBD2|NA
CSARETRGLAGGLGTQYF
TGCAGTGCTAGAGAGACCAGGGGACTAGCGGGAGGGCTAGGTACGCAGTATTTT
>TRBV7-9|TRBJ1-2|NA|many
CASTSWGRSDGYTF
TGTGCCAGCACCTCTTGGGGCAGGAGTGATGGCTACACCTTC
>TRBV28|TRBJ2-7|NA|many
CASKSGQTYEQYF
TGTGCCAGCAAGTCAGGTCAAACCTACGAGCAGTACTTC
>TRBV19|TRBJ1-2|NA|many
CASSPRASYGYTF
TGTGCCAGTAGTCCCCGCGCAAGCTATGGCTACACCTTC
>TRBV19|TRBJ1-1|NA|once
CASKRKGVVNTEAFF
TGTGCCAGTAAACGGAAGGGAGTGGTGAACACTGAAGCTTTCTTT
>TRBV12-3/TRBV12-4|TRBJ2-7|TRBD2|NA
CASSPAAGGSSYEQYF
TGTGCCAGCAGTCCGGCAGCGGGAGGGAGCTCCTACGAGCAGTACTTC
>TRBV7-8|TRBJ2-1|NA|many
CASSLAEPYEEQFF
TGTGCCAGCAGCTTAGCGGAGCCCTACGAGGAGCAGTTCTTC